Below, one T cell receptor (beta chain) is given with its context. Its antigen is unidentified. V was trimmed by 1 base and J by 3 bases, leaving 10 bases between them. The CDR3 length is 14 residues. The germline V gene has CDR1 SGHVS and CDR2 FQNEAQ. These data are taken from a study of OX40 agonist ivuxolimab in advanced cancers. About the study: Participants, approximately 80% male, averaged about 59 years of age, ranging from about 23 to 90. Findings and limits, study-wide: Expanded peripheral T cell antigen specificity was not determined.

Produced via immunoSEQ multiplex PCR; TCRdb's table is partial and in-frame only. The table shows some 74,000 clones, with over 75% occurring only once. The receptor comes from an adult with an advanced solid tumor such as melanoma, head and neck, liver or kidney cancer. The chain links TRBV7-8 to TRBJ2-7; D uncertain. Sequencing used CD4+ or CD8+ T cells sorted from blood, obtained in a trial of the OX40 agonist ivuxolimab. DNA for the CDR3: TGTGCCAGCAGCTTAGAAGGGATCGGCTACGAGCAGTACTTC. Protein sequence: CASSLEGIGYEQYF.